These 22 T cell receptor beta chains share one sample of origin, sequenced in a study of cytomegalovirus exposure and HLA in healthy donors. PCR primers comprised 60 Vbeta and 13 Jbeta primers. Repertoires were generated with immunoSEQ multiplex PCR, while TCRdb's copy carries only in-frame clones and drops some. The sample includes around 130,000 clones, around 78% of them seen just once. Input material: PBMCs. These receptors were obtained from a woman aged 40-49 years in good health and CMV-seronegative.

This clone was seen only once. The CDR3: CASSLPGLAGGSYEQYF. DNA of the CDR3: TGTGCCAGCAGTCTTCCCGGACTAGCGGGAGGATCCTACGAGCAGTACTTC. V gene TRBV28 combines with J gene TRBJ2-5; 14 bases are shared with TRBD2. The last part of the DNA fits TRBJ2-7 better; the J call may be wrong. CDR1 MDHEN and CDR2 SYDVKM come from the germline V gene. This CDR3 is built from 17 residues.

The chain recombines TRBV6-1 with TRBJ2-3, with TRBD2 matching 11 bases. The V gene's germline CDR1 is MNHNS and CDR2 SASEGT. The trim removed 9 bases at V and 3 bases at J, leaving 5 bases unmatched. The CDR3 totals 14 residues. The CDR3 loop reads CASTIAGGTDTQYF. The CDR3 nucleotides are TGTGCCAGTACCATAGCGGGAGGGACAGATACGCAGTATTTT.

The rearrangement joins TRBV7-9 to TRBJ1-2, with a possible D match to TRBD1 (5 bases). Germline V gene data show CDR1 as SEHNR and CDR2 as FQNEAQ (reference sequence). This CDR3 has 14 residues. V gave up 8 bases and J gave up 1 base, with 14 bases separating them. The CDR3 bases are TGTGCCAGCGGGAGGGGCAACCTTAACTATGGCTACACCTTC. Protein sequence: CASGRGNLNYGYTF.

V is TRBV19 and J is TRBJ1-6, with 10 bases aligning to TRBD1. With V trimmed by 5 bases and J by 8 bases, 9 bases remained unmatched. The CDR3 is 16 residues long. The germline CDR1 and CDR2 sequences are LNHDA and SQIVND (reference sequence). CDR3 loop: CASSDRTGGVDSPLHF. The CDR3, as DNA: TGTGCCAGTAGTGATCGGACAGGGGGAGTTGATTCACCCCTCCACTTT.

This clone has only a few counts. The chain links TRBV7-2 to TRBJ1-2; 7 nucleotides align to TRBD1. Trimming removed 5 bases from V and 3 bases from J; junction bases left unmatched: 6. There are 14 residues in the CDR3. The germline gives CDR1 SGHTA, CDR2 FQGNSA. CDR3: CASSRSGTDYGYTF. For the CDR3, the DNA is TGTGCCAGCAGCCGGAGTGGGACAGACTATGGCTACACCTTC. The entire variable domain, with the rest obtained from reference TRBV7-2 and TRBJ1-2, is as follows: GAGVSQSPSNKVTEKGKDVELRCDPISGHTALYWYRQSLGQGLEFLIYFQGNSAPDKSGLPSDRFSAERTGGSVSTLTIQRTQQEDSAVYLCASSRSGTDYGYTFGSGTRLTVV.

This chain connects TRBV19 to TRBJ2-1, with D possibly TRBD2 on 5 matching bases. Germline CDR1 is LNHDA and CDR2 is SQIVND (reference sequence). Trimming pared 5 bases from V and 3 bases from J, leaving 8 bases between. The CDR3 is 13 amino acids. The CDR3 here is CASSRGFYNEQFF. DNA for the CDR3: TGTGCCAGTAGTCGAGGGTTCTACAATGAGCAGTTCTTC.

The V call is TRBV6-5, the J call TRBJ2-7; 7 bases fit TRBD2. This CDR3 is 14 amino acids long. Germline V gene lookup returns CDR1 MNHEY and CDR2 SVGAGI. Trimming cost V 6 bases and J 5 bases; bases outside gene matches: 10. CDR3 nucleotides: TGTGCCAGCAGCTTCAAGCCGGGACTAAACGAGCAGTACTTC. Encoded protein: CASSFKPGLNEQYF.

This chain connects TRBV6-6 to TRBJ2-2, with D possibly being TRBD1 (5 bases). The V end was cut by 3 bases, the J end by 1 base, with 9 bases between. The CDR3 sequence is 15 residues long. The germline CDR1 and CDR2 sequences are MNHNY and SVGAGI (reference sequence). CDR3 DNA sequence: TGTGCCAGCAGTTATATAAGGGGGAACACCGGGGAGCTGTTTTTT. It translates to CASSYIRGNTGELFF.

The chain has TRBV7-9 and TRBJ2-3; 10 nucleotides align to TRBD2. Germline-derived CDR1 and CDR2 are SEHNR and FQNEAQ (reference sequence). There are 19 residues in the CDR3. The trim removed 5 bases at V and 2 bases at J, leaving 16 bases unmatched. The CDR3: CASSPPTNLAGVTTDTQYF. The CDR3 nucleotides are TGTGCCAGCAGCCCACCAACCAATCTAGCGGGAGTGACCACAGATACGCAGTATTTT.

This chain joins TRBV12-5 and TRBJ2-3; 10 bases are shared with TRBD2. The CDR3 extends over 14 amino acids. V was pared by 2 bases and J by 6 bases, with 2 bases of the junction left unmatched. The germline V gene encodes CDR1 LGHNT and CDR2 FRNRAP. In DNA, the CDR3 is TGTGCTAGTGGTTTGAAGCGGGAGGGTGATACGCAGTATTTT. Its translation is CASGLKREGDTQYF.

V gene TRBV6-1 combines with J gene TRBJ1-4; D unclear. The CDR3 runs 16 residues. Germline values: CDR1 MNHNS, CDR2 SASEGT. The V gene lost 3 bases and the J gene lost 0 bases, with 11 bases spanning the gap. CDR3 nucleotides: TGTGCCAGCAGTGAGACTAAGTATGCAACTAATGAAAAACTGTTTTTT. As protein: CASSETKYATNEKLFF.

This clone was observed a handful of times. Compared with germline, one end of the junction differs, possibly owing to a read error. The V and J genes are TRBV7-9 and TRBJ2-6; a weak D match, TRBD1 (6 bases). Germline V gene sequence: CDR1 SEHNR, CDR2 FQNEAQ (reference sequence). The CDR3 covers 16 residues. CDR3 protein: CASSPWGQSGANGLTF. The CDR3 DNA reads as TGTGCCAGCAGCCCATGGGGGCAATCTGGGGCCAACGGCCTGACTTTC.

V usage is TRBV5-1 and J usage is TRBJ1-1; tentative D call: TRBD1 (6 bases). The germline gives CDR1 SGHRS, CDR2 YFSETQ. The length of the CDR3 is 14 residues. The V gene lost 4 bases and the J gene lost 11 bases, with 21 bases spanning the gap. DNA for the CDR3: TGCGCCAGCAGCACCTTCTTACAGGGAGGGGATGCTTTCTTT. Encoded protein: CASSTFLQGGDAFF.

CDR3 sequence reads: CASSGLADEGTDTQYF. Written as DNA, the CDR3 is TGTGCCAGCAGTGGTCTAGCGGACGAGGGCACAGATACGCAGTATTTT. This chain joins TRBV6-1 and TRBJ2-3; 7 bases match TRBD2. Germline CDR1 is MNHNS and CDR2 is SASEGT. Germline trimming cut 4 bases from V and 1 base from J; bases unmatched to any gene: 8. The CDR3 length is 16 residues.

The chain joins TRBV11-3 to TRBJ1-2; D might be TRBD1 (5 bases). Trimming cost V 1 base and J 5 bases, with 11 bases left between them. The CDR3 is 14 residues long. Germline CDR1 and CDR2: SGHNT and YENEEA. CDR3 coding DNA: TGTGCCAGCAGCTTAGGCGCACAGGTGTATGGCTACACCTTC. Translating it yields CASSLGAQVYGYTF.

The rearrangement joins TRBV28 to TRBJ1-3, with D perhaps matching TRBD1 (5 bases). The CDR3 has 15 residues. V was clipped by 4 bases and J by 0 bases, with 10 bases between them. Germline V gene data show CDR1 as MDHEN and CDR2 as SYDVKM. CDR3 sequence reads: CASSSGEDSGNTIYF. In DNA, the CDR3 is TGTGCCAGCAGTTCGGGGGAGGACTCTGGAAACACCATATATTTT.

The gene calls are TRBV27 and TRBJ2-1; unclear D gene. The CDR3 is made up of 14 amino acids. V shed 2 bases and J shed 5 bases, with 10 bases lying between them. Germline CDR1 is MNHEY and CDR2 is SMNVEV (reference sequence). This chain's CDR3 is CASSLEPGDNEQFF. CDR3 nucleotides: TGTGCCAGCAGTTTAGAGCCCGGTGACAATGAGCAGTTCTTC.

This clone was recorded once. J is TRBJ2-1 and V is TRBV6-1; TRBD2 aligns across 12 bases. The CDR3 covers 16 residues. Per germline, CDR1 MNHNS and CDR2 SASEGT. V lost 4 bases and J lost 6; bases outside the gene matches: 7. The CDR3 DNA is TGTGCCAGCAGTGTCCAGCCTAGCGGGAGGGGCAATGAGCAGTTCTTC. It encodes CASSVQPSGRGNEQFF.

This clone was detected only a few times. V usage is TRBV7-9 and J usage is TRBJ1-6; TRBD1 aligns across 8 bases. The germline V gene has CDR1 SEHNR and CDR2 FQNEAQ (reference sequence). The CDR3 length is 18 residues. V was pared by 4 bases and J by 5 bases, with 13 bases of the junction left unmatched. CDR3 nucleotides: TGTGCCAGCAGCTCCGGGACAGGTCGTTCTTTGGATAATTCACCCCTCCACTTT. This encodes CASSSGTGRSLDNSPLHF.

The rearrangement joins TRBV11-2 to TRBJ2-3, with D hard to call. The CDR3 is 15 residues long. Germline lookup yields CDR1 SGHAT and CDR2 FQNNGV. Trimming left V 2 bases short and J 2 bases short, with 11 bases between. DNA for the CDR3: TGTGCCAGCAGCTTAAGGCGGTCTAACACAGATACGCAGTATTTT. It is translated as CASSLRRSNTDTQYF.

This chain links TRBV28 with TRBJ1-1; D call uncertain. Trimming removed 3 bases at V and 5 bases at J, with 10 bases between. Germline lookup yields CDR1 MDHEN and CDR2 SYDVKM. The CDR3 runs 13 residues. The CDR3 DNA reads as TGTGCCAGCAGTTTTAACAAGAAAACTGAAGCTTTCTTT. Translation: CASSFNKKTEAFF. Filled out from reference TRBV28 and TRBJ1-1, the complete variable domain reads DVKVTQSSRYLVKRTGEKVFLECVQDMDHENMFWYRQDPGLGLRLIYFSYDVKMKEKGDIPEGYSVSREKKERFSLILESASTNQTSMYLCASSFNKKTEAFFGQGTRLTVV.

V usage is TRBV20-1 and J usage is TRBJ1-1; D ambiguous. Germline V gives CDR1 DFQATT, CDR2 SNEGSKA (reference sequence). The CDR3 runs to 10 residues. The V end lost 6 bases, the J end lost 10 bases, and 12 bases lay between the germline ends. CDR3 loop: CSASGKVAFF. The CDR3 DNA follows: TGCAGTGCGTCGGGAAAAGTAGCTTTCTTT.